This T cell receptor beta chain was profiled in a study of PD-L1 blockade in urothelial cancer. Study-level information: About 90% of the 29 patients were men with bladder-origin urothelial cancer. Chemotherapy regimens numbering 0 to 3 had been given to patients.

Notes on the study in general: Enhanced expansion of tumor-associated blood clones at 3 weeks characterized durable-benefit patients.

Generated by immunoSEQ multiplex PCR, the TCRdb table keeps only in-frame clones and is missing some. The data contain under 70,000 clones, over 75% of them singletons. Note on this clone: Its antigen is as yet unknown. The same CDR3 arises from other DNA sequences in this sample as well.

Time point of the sample: pretreatment peripheral blood. Patients presented with locally advanced or metastatic urothelial carcinoma. The CDR3 contains 15 residues. Germline values: CDR1 MRHNA, CDR2 SNTAGT. Trimming cost V 2 bases and J 1 base; bases outside gene matches: 0. The chain couples TRBV6-4 to TRBJ2-1; 9 bases are a match to TRBD2. Sequencing used PBMCs, obtained around atezolizumab (anti-PD-L1) treatment. This receptor was identified in a man aged 65 to 79 with urothelial cancer. CDR3 region: CASSDTSGSYNEQFF. CDR3 DNA: TGTGCCAGCAGTGACACTAGCGGGTCCTACAATGAGCAGTTCTTC.